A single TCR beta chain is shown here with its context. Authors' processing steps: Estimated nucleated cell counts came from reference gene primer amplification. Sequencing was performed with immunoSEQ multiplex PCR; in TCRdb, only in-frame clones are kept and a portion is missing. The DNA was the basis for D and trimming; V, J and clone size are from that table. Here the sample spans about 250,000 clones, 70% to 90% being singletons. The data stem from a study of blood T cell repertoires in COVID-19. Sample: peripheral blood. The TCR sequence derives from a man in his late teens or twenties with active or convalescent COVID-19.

The CDR3 region is CASSILLPTEAFF. In DNA form, the CDR3 reads TGTGCCAGTAGTATCCTACTCCCCACTGAAGCTTTCTTT. The rearrangement uses TRBV19 and TRBJ1-1; D call uncertain. The V end was cut by 3 bases, the J end by 4 bases, with 9 bases between. The germline CDR1 and CDR2 sequences are LNHDA and SQIVND (reference sequence). This CDR3 region has 13 residues.